In this sample, the clone carrying this T cell receptor (beta chain) turned up many times. Antigen specificity is unknown. Making use of molecular barcodes, quantitative 5'-RACE generated TCR beta libraries. TCRdb called the 5' RACE reads again in MiXCR, with one record for every CDR3 protein. The data hold around 490,000 distinct CDR3 sequences, with over 4% observed a single time. These data belong to a study of CD8 T cells in ankylosing spondylitis. The study's findings and limits: Apparently characteristic of ankylosing spondylitis blood was a TCR beta motif (eight highly homologous variants). Relatively scarce in peripheral blood, disease-linked clones were CD8+.

This CDR3 comprises 16 residues. With 2 bases clipped from V and 6 bases from J, the junction kept 8 bases outside the gene matches. This sequence originates from a male donor with ankylosing spondylitis. This chain joins TRBV12-3 or TRBV12-4 and TRBJ2-1, with 9 nucleotides matching TRBD1. Sequenced sample: blood, either unsorted or a sorted T cell fraction (not recorded which). CDR3 protein: CASSLRRDRAPNEQFF. Here the CDR3 DNA reads TGTGCCAGCAGTTTACGGCGGGACAGGGCCCCCAATGAGCAGTTCTTC.